These 20 T cell receptor beta chains originate from one sample sequenced in a study of blood T cell repertoires in COVID-19. Some clones are missing from TCRdb's copy, which holds only in-frame ones; the method was immunoSEQ multiplex PCR. The sample shows nearly 250,000 clones, more than 75% of them seen only once. Source material: PBMCs or T cells enriched from blood (not recorded which). The receptors here all came from a woman in her forties or fifties who had recovered from COVID-19.

This chain connects TRBV24-1 to TRBJ2-7; 9 bases map to TRBD1. Germline CDR1 and CDR2: KGHDR and SFDVKD. There are 15 residues in the CDR3. V trimming: 4 bases; J trimming: 4 bases; junction bases outside the gene matches: 7. CDR3 coding DNA: TGTGCCACCAGTGAAACCGGGACAGGGTATTACGAGCAGTACTTC. Protein: CATSETGTGYYEQYF.

This clone was seen once. CDR3 bases: TGTGCCAGCAGGAAGACAGTGAGCTCCTACAATGAGCAGTTCTTC. It encodes CASRKTVSSYNEQFF. The chain combines TRBV7-2 with TRBJ2-1, with D perhaps matching TRBD1 (5 bases). The CDR3 is 15 residues long. Per germline, CDR1 SGHTA and CDR2 FQGNSA. V was trimmed by 6 bases and J by 0 bases, leaving 12 bases between them.

The rearrangement joins TRBV5-5 to TRBJ1-5; D not resolved. The CDR3 is 15 amino acids. V shed 1 base and J shed 0 bases, with 8 bases lying between them. The germline V gene has CDR1 SGHKS and CDR2 YYEKEE (reference sequence). The CDR3 here is CASSLYIYSNQPQHF. Written as DNA, the CDR3 is TGTGCCAGCAGCTTGTATATCTATAGCAATCAGCCCCAGCATTTT.

The CDR3 DNA is TGTGCCAGCAGTGGCGACAGGTTATACGAGCAGTACTTC. Residues: CASSGDRLYEQYF. The chain joins TRBV2 to TRBJ2-7; a possible D gene is TRBD1 (6 bases). CDR1 is SNHLY and CDR2 is FYNNEI in the germline V gene. Trimming pared 4 bases from V and 4 bases from J, leaving 11 bases between. The CDR3 is 13 residues long. Full variable domain (missing parts from reference TRBV2 and TRBJ2-7): EPEVTQTPSHQVTQMGQEVILRCVPISNHLYFYWYRQILGQKVEFLVSFYNNEISEKSEIFDDQFSVERPDGSNFTLKIRSTKLEDSAMYFCASSGDRLYEQYFGPGTRLTVT.

This clone was found a few times. J is TRBJ1-4 and V is TRBV20-1, with TRBD1 matching over 8 bases. CDR3 length: 11 residues. Germline lookup yields CDR1 DFQATT and CDR2 SNEGSKA (reference sequence). The junction had 6 bases not matched to a gene; V was cut back by 5 bases and J by 13 bases. The chain's CDR3 is CSAPDRAGLFF. The CDR3 nucleotides read TGCAGTGCTCCGGACAGGGCGGGACTGTTTTTT.

In this sample, this clone turned up many times. This rearrangement joins TRBV6-2 or TRBV6-3 to TRBJ2-2, with TRBD2 identical over 7 bases. V dropped 4 bases and J dropped 0; count of bases not matched to a gene: 2. Germline lookup yields CDR1 MNHEY and CDR2 SVGEGT. This CDR3 has 15 amino acids. Here the CDR3 DNA reads TGTGCCAGCAGTTTACGGGGGGCGAACACCGGGGAGCTGTTTTTT. Translation: CASSLRGANTGELFF.

The chain links TRBV28 to TRBJ2-7, with 8 nucleotides matching TRBD2. The V segment lost 7 bases and the J segment 5 bases; nucleotides outside the gene matches: 7. This CDR3 comprises 13 residues. In germline, CDR1 is MDHEN, CDR2 SYDVKM. CDR3: CASTHSGVDEQYF. The CDR3, as DNA: TGTGCCAGCACCCATAGCGGGGTGGACGAGCAGTACTTC.

This clone has just a few counts. The chain links TRBV6-4 to TRBJ1-1, with 9 bases aligning to TRBD1. Trimming at V came to 0 bases and at J to 10 bases, leaving 9 bases not matched to a gene. The CDR3 has 15 amino acids. The germline V gene encodes CDR1 MRHNA and CDR2 SNTAGT. CDR3 residues: CASSDSDRGRHGAFF. The CDR3 DNA is TGTGCCAGCAGTGACTCGGACAGGGGTAGACATGGAGCTTTCTTT.

This clone came up once. CDR3 nucleotides: TGTGCCAGTAGTATAGGTCCAGTGGGGGGGACTCAGCCCCAGCATTTT. It specifies CASSIGPVGGTQPQHF. This chain joins TRBV19 and TRBJ1-5; the D gene is possibly TRBD1 (5 bases). V lost 1 base, J lost 6 bases, and 16 bases lay in between. CDR1 LNHDA and CDR2 SQIVND come from the germline V gene (reference sequence). The CDR3 is made up of 16 amino acids.

The table lists this clone with a few counts. One junction end disagrees with the germline gene, perhaps due to a read error. This CDR3 is CASSQATRDRDLSIQYF. In DNA, the CDR3 is TGCGCCAGCAGTCAAGCAACCCGGGACAGGGATTTGAGCATTCAGTACTTC. This chain connects TRBV4-3 to TRBJ2-4; 9 bases agree with TRBD1. Germline V gives CDR1 LGHNA, CDR2 YSLEER. This CDR3 has 17 amino acids.

The rearrangement joins TRBV6-5 to TRBJ1-3; D gene unclear. Per germline, CDR1 MNHEY and CDR2 SVGAGI. This CDR3 has 15 residues. The V end lost 4 bases, the J end lost 0 bases, and 10 bases lay between the germline ends. This chain's CDR3 is CASSSSPSSGNTIYF. CDR3 nucleotides: TGTGCCAGCAGTTCCTCACCGAGCTCTGGAAACACCATATATTTT.

This sequence joins TRBV7-8 and TRBJ2-1, with 12 bases lining up with TRBD2. In germline, CDR1 is SGHVS, CDR2 FQNEAQ. This CDR3 has 18 amino acids. The trim removed 4 bases at V and 2 bases at J, leaving 9 bases unmatched. Here the CDR3 DNA reads TGTGCCAGCAGCTCGAGACCTAGCGGGAGGGTCCCCTACAATGAGCAGTTCTTC. Residues: CASSSRPSGRVPYNEQFF.

This clone occurred once. The rearrangement links TRBV19 to TRBJ1-1, with 8 positions matching TRBD1. V lost 6 bases, J lost 1 base, and 1 base stayed unmatched. In germline, CDR1 is LNHDA, CDR2 SQIVND (reference sequence). There are 13 residues in the CDR3. The CDR3 sequence: CASSRGRNTEAFF. The DNA of the CDR3 is TGTGCCAGTAGCAGGGGGCGGAACACTGAAGCTTTCTTT.

This clone turned up a few times. The rearrangement links TRBV5-1 to TRBJ1-3, with 9 nucleotides matching TRBD1. CDR1 and CDR2 from the germline V gene are SGHRS and YFSETQ. V trimming: 4 bases; J trimming: 4 bases; junction bases outside the gene matches: 6. The length of the CDR3 is 15 residues. CDR3 residues: CASSQWTGAGNTIYF. The CDR3 DNA reads as TGCGCCAGCAGCCAGTGGACAGGGGCAGGAAACACCATATATTTT.

The chain is built from TRBV6-4 and TRBJ2-3; TRBD2 agrees at 13 bases. The V gene end was trimmed by 2 bases and the J gene end by 4 bases; junction bases not matched to a gene: 0. The CDR3 contains 15 residues. The germline V gene has CDR1 MRHNA and CDR2 SNTAGT. The CDR3 bases are TGTGCCAGCAGTGACGGGACTAGCGGGGCAGATACGCAGTATTTT. As protein: CASSDGTSGADTQYF.

This clone has more than one count but fewer than ten. The chain uses TRBV6-1 and TRBJ1-1; the D gene is possibly TRBD1 (6 bases). The CDR3 length is 16 residues. The V end was cut by 4 bases, the J end by 2 bases, with 17 bases between. Germline CDR1 reads MNHNS; CDR2 reads SASEGT. CDR3 amino acids: CASSGGGQLFNTEAFF. The CDR3, as DNA: TGTGCCAGCAGTGGAGGAGGACAGTTGTTTAACACTGAAGCTTTCTTT.

This clone was seen a single time. This chain links TRBV6-5 with TRBJ1-1; D is unclear. Germline CDR1 and CDR2: MNHEY and SVGAGI. Trimming cost V 8 bases and J 2 bases, with 15 bases left between them. The CDR3 contains 14 residues. The CDR3, as DNA: TGTGCCAGCCGGGAGTCGGCGGGAAACACTGAAGCTTTCTTT. Its translation is CASRESAGNTEAFF.

This chain connects TRBV5-1 to TRBJ2-3, with 9 bases fitting TRBD1. V lost 3 bases to trimming and J lost 1 base; unmatched junction nucleotides: 6. Per germline, CDR1 SGHRS and CDR2 YFSETQ. This CDR3 is built from 16 residues. In nucleotides, the CDR3 is TGCGCCAGCAGCTCACAGGGGGCGTACGGCACAGATACGCAGTATTTT. Translation gives CASSSQGAYGTDTQYF.

V usage is TRBV9 and J usage is TRBJ2-1; 9 bases are shared with TRBD2. Germline loops: CDR1 SGDLS, CDR2 YYNGEE. Unmatched junction bases numbered 9, after V lost 1 base and J lost 7 bases. CDR3 length equals 16 residues. The CDR3 here is CASSVWVAGVGNEQFF. CDR3 DNA sequence: TGTGCCAGCAGCGTATGGGTAGCGGGAGTCGGTAATGAGCAGTTCTTC.

The CDR3 sequence is CASSLLNTEAFF. CDR3 nucleotide sequence: TGTGCCAGCAGCCTTTTGAACACTGAAGCTTTCTTT. V is TRBV6-6 and J is TRBJ1-1; D is uncertain. V gave up 6 bases and J gave up 0 bases, with 5 bases separating them. This CDR3 region has 12 residues. Germline V gene data show CDR1 as MNHNY and CDR2 as SVGAGI (reference sequence).